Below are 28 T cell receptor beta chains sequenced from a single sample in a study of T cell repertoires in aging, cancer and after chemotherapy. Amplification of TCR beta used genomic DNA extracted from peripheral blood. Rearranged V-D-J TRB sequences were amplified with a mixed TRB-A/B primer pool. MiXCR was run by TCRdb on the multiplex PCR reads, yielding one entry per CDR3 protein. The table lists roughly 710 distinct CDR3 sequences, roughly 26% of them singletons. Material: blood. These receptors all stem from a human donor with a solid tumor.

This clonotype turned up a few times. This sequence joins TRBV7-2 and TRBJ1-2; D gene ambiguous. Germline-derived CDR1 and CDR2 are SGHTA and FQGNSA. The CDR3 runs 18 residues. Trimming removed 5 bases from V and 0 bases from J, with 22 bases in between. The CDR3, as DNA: TGTGCCAGCAGCCCCACGTGGGCATCCCCAATAGCTAACTATGGCTACACCTTC. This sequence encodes CASSPTWASPIANYGYTF.

CDR3: CAISESPLSEQYF. The CDR3 DNA reads TGTGCCATCAGTGAGTCGCCCCTTAGCGAGCAGTACTTC. The rearrangement links TRBV10-3 to TRBJ2-7; D is unclear. Germline CDR1 ENHRY, CDR2 SYGVKD. The CDR3 totals 13 residues. V dropped 0 bases and J dropped 6 bases, with 9 bases sitting between them.

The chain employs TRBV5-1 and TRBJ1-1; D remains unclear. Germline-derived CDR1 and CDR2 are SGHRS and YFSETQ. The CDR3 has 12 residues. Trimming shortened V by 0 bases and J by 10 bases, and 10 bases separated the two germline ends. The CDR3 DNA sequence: TGCGCCAGCAGCTTGGGAGGTAGGGCAGCTTTCTTT. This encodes CASSLGGRAAFF. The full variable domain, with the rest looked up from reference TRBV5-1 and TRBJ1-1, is KAGVTQTPRYLIKTRGQQVTLSCSPISGHRSVSWYQQTPGQGLQFLFEYFSETQRNKGNFPGRFSGRQFSNSRSEMNVSTLELGDSALYLCASSLGGRAAFFGQGTRLTVV.

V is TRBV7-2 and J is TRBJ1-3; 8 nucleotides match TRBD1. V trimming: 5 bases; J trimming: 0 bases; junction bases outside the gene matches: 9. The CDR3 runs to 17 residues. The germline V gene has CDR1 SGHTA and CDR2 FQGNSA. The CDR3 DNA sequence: TGTGCCAGCAGCATATACAGGGGGGAAAACTCTGGAAACACCATATATTTT. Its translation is CASSIYRGENSGNTIYF.

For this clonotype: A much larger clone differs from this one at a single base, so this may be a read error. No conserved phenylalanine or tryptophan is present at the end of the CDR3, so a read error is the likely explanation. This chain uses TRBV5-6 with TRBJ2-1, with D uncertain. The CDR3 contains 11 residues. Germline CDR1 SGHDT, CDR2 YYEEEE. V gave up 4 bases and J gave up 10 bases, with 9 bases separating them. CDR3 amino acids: CASSTLVEQFL. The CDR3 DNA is TGTGCCAGCAGCACCTTAGTAGAGCAGTTCTTA.

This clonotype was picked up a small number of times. The CDR3 loop reads CATSGTVNTEAFF. CDR3 DNA: TGTGCCACCTCCGGGACAGTGAACACTGAAGCTTTCTTT. The chain combines TRBV19 with TRBJ1-1; 7 positions agree with TRBD1. This CDR3 has 13 residues. J gave up 0 bases and V 10 bases, and 5 bases lay outside the gene matches. Germline V CDR1 and CDR2: LNHDA, SQIVND (reference sequence).

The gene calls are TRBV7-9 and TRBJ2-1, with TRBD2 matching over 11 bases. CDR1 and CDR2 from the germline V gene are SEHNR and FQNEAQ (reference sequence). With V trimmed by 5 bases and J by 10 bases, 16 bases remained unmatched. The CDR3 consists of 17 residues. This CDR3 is CASSPRRLAGGSDEQFF. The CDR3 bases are TGTGCCAGCAGCCCTCGCCGCCTAGCGGGGGGCTCCGACGAGCAGTTCTTC.

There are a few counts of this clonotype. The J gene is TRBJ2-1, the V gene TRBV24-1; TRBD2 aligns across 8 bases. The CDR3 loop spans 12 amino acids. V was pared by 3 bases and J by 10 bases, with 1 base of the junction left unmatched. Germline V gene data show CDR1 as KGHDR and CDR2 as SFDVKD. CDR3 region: CATSDRGGEQFF. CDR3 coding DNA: TGTGCCACCAGTGATCGGGGGGGGGAGCAGTTCTTC.

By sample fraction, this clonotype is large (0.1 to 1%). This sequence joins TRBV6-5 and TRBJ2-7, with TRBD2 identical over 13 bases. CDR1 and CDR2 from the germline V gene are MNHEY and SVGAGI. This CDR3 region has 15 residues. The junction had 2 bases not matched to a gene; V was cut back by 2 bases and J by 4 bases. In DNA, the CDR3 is TGTGCCAGCAGTTACGGGACTAGCGGGACGTACGAGCAGTACTTC. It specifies CASSYGTSGTYEQYF.

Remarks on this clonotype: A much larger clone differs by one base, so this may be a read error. In DNA, the CDR3 is TGTGCCAGCAGTGACCCCAGGGAACTTAAGACCTACGAGCAGTTCTTC. It specifies CASSDPRELKTYEQFF. V gene TRBV6-5 combines with J gene TRBJ2-1; TRBD1 is a possible D gene (5 bases). The CDR3 totals 16 residues. The V gene's germline CDR1 is MNHEY and CDR2 SVGAGI. V was pared by 5 bases and J by 10 bases, with 24 bases between.

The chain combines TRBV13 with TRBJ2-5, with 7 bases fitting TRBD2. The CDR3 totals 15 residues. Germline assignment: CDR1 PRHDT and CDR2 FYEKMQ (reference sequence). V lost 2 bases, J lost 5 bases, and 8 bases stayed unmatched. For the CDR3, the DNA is TGTGCCAGCAGCTTAACGCGGGGGAGGAGGGAGACCCAGTACTTC. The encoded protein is CASSLTRGRRETQYF.

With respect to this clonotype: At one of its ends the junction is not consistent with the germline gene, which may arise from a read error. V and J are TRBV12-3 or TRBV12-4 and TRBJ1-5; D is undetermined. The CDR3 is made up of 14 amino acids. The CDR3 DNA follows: TGTGCCAGCAGTTACCTCTCTGGCAATCAGCCCGAGCATTTT. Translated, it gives CASSYLSGNQPEHF.

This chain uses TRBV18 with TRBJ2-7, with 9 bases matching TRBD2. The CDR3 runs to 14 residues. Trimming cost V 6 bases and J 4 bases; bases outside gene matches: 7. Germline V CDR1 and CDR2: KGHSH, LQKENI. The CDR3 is CASSPQREVYEQYF. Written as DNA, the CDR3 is TGTGCCAGCTCTCCCCAGCGGGAGGTTTACGAGCAGTACTTC.

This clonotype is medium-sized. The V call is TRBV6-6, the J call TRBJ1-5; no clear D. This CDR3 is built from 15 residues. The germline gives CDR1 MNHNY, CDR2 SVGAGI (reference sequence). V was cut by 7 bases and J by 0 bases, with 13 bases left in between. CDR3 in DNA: TGTGCCAGCACCCCCATGGGGAATAGCAATCAGCCCCAGCATTTT. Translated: CASTPMGNSNQPQHF.

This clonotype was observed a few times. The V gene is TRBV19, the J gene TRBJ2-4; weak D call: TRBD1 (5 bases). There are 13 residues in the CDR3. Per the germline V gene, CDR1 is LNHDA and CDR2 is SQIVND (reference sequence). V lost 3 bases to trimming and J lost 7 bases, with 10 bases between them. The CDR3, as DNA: TGTGCCAGTAGTATTTTGGGGCGCAACATTCAGTACTTC. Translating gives CASSILGRNIQYF. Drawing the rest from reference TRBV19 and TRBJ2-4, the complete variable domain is DGGITQSPKYLFRKEGQNVTLSCEQNLNHDAMYWYRQDPGQGLRLIYYSQIVNDFQKGDIAEGYSVSREKKESFPLTVTSAQKNPTAFYLCASSILGRNIQYFGAGTRLSVL.

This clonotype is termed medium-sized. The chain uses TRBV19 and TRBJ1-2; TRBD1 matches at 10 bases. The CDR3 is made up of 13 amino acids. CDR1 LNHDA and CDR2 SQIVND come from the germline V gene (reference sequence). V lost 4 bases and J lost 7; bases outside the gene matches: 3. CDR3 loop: CASSTTGGTGYTF. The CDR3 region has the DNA TGTGCCAGTAGTACGACAGGGGGCACTGGCTACACCTTC.

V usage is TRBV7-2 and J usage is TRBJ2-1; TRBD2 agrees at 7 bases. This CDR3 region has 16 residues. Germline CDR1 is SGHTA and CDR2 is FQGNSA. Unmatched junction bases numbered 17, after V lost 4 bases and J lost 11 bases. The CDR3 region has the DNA TGTGCCAGCAGCTCCCTTTTGAGACTAGCTTTAAATAAGCAGTTCTTC. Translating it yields CASSSLLRLALNKQFF.

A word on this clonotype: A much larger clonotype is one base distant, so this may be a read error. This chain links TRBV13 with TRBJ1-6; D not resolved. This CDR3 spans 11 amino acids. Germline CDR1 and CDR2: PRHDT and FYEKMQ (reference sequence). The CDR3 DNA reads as TGTGACAGCAGCACGTGGCCTCCCCTCCACTTT. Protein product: CDSSTWPPLHF.

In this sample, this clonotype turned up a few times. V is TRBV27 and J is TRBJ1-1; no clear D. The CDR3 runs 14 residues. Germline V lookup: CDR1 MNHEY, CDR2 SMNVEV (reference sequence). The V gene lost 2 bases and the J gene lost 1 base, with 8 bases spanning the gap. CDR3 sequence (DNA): TGTGCCAGCAGTTTAGTAACGGGGAACACTGAAGCTTTCTTT. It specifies CASSLVTGNTEAFF.

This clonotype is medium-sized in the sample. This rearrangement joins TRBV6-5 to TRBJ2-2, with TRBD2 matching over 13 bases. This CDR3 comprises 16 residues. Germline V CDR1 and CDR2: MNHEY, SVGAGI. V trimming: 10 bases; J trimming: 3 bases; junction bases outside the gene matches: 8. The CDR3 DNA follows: TGTGCCATAGGGCGACTAGCGGGAGGATACACCGGGGAGCTGTTTTTT. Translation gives CAIGRLAGGYTGELFF.

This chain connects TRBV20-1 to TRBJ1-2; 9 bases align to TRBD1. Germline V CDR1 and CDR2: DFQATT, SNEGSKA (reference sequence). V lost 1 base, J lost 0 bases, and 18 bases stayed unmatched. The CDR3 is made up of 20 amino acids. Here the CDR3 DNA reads TGCAGTGCTAGAGCTCCTGGACAGGGGAGCGTAATCCGAGCTAACTATGGCTACACCTTC. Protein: CSARAPGQGSVIRANYGYTF.

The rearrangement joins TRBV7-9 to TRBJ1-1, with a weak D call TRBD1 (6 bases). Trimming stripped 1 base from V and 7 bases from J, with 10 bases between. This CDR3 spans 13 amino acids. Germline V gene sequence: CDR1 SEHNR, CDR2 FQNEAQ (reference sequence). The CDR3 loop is CASSLVQQGEAFF. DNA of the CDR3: TGTGCCAGCAGCTTAGTACAACAGGGTGAAGCTTTCTTT.

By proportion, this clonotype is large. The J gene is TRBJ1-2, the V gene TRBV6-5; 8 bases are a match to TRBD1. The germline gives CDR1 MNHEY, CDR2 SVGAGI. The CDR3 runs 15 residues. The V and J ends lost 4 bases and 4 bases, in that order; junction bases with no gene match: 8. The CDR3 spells CASSSGQGSAYGYTF. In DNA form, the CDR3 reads TGTGCCAGCAGTTCCGGACAGGGATCGGCCTATGGCTACACCTTC.

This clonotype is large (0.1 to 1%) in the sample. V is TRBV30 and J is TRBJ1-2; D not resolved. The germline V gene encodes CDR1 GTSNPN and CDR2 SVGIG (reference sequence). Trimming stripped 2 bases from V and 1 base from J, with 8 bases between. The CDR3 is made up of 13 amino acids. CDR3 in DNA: TGTGCCTGGAGTTCCCAAAATAACTATGGCTACACCTTC. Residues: CAWSSQNNYGYTF.

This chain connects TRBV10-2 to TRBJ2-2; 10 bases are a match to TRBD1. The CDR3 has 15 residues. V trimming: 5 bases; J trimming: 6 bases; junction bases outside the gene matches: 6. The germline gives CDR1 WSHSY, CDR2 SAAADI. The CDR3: CASSKTGTGAGELFF. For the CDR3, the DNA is TGCGCCAGCAGTAAAACCGGGACAGGGGCCGGGGAGCTGTTTTTT.

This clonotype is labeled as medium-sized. The CDR3 region has the DNA TGTGCCAGCACCCCAGGACAGAATAATTCACCCCTCCACTTT. Translation gives CASTPGQNNSPLHF. This rearrangement joins TRBV12-3 or TRBV12-4 to TRBJ1-6; weak D call: TRBD1 (6 bases). This CDR3 has 14 residues. V lost 7 bases and J lost 5, with 12 bases in between.

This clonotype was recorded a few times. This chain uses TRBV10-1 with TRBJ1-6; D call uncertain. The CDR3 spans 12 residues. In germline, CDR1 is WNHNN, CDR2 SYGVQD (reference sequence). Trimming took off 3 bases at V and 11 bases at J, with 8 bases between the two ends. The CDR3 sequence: CASSEGQAPLHF. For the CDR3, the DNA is TGCGCCAGCAGTGAAGGGCAGGCACCCCTCCACTTT.

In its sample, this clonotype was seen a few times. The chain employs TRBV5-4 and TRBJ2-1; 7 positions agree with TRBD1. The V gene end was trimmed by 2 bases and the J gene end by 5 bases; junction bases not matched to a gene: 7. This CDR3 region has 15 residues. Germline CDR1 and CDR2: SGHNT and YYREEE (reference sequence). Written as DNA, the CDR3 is TGTGCCAGCAGCTTTCGACAGGGAGACAACAATGAGCAGTTCTTC. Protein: CASSFRQGDNNEQFF.